The entry below describes one TCR beta chain. These data belong to a study of cytomegalovirus exposure and HLA in healthy donors. Both 60 Vbeta primers and 13 Jbeta primers went into the PCR. Method: immunoSEQ multiplex PCR; TCRdb's copy keeps in-frame clones and lacks some. The data contain more than 130,000 clones, about 75% of them singletons. The sequenced sample was PBMCs. The TCR was taken from a man aged 18 to 35 in good health and CMV-seronegative.

Here the CDR3 DNA reads TGTGCCAGCACCGGGACAGGGGACGAGCAGTACTTC. Amino acid sequence: CASTGTGDEQYF. The chain combines TRBV2 with TRBJ2-7; 10 bases agree with TRBD1. In germline, CDR1 is SNHLY, CDR2 FYNNEI. The ends lost 7 bases at V and 5 bases at J; junction bases unmatched: 2. This CDR3 has 12 residues.